These 10 T cell receptor beta chains came from one sample sequenced in a study of T cells in Graves' hyperthyroidism and ophthalmopathy. The TCR beta CDR3 regions underwent amplification using RNA transcripts as the source. First-round RT-PCR of the TCR CDR3 relied on the HTBI primer set. From the multiplex PCR reads, TCRdb called clonotypes with MiXCR, one entry per CDR3 protein. The table includes a few hundred thousand distinct CDR3 sequences, 15% to 20% detected once. Sequencing was done on a sample of blood. The origin of the receptors is a woman aged 40 to 49 with Graves' ophthalmopathy.

This clonotype has a count of ten or more. In DNA form, the CDR3 reads TGTGCCAGCCGCAGGGGGGGAACCTACGAGCAGTACTTC. This codes for CASRRGGTYEQYF. This rearrangement joins TRBV6-2 or TRBV6-3 to TRBJ2-7; either TRBD1 or TRBD2 may fit D (7 bases each). The CDR3 covers 13 residues. Germline loops: CDR1 MNHEY, CDR2 SVGEGT. The V end lost 8 bases, the J end lost 2 bases, and 13 bases lay between the germline ends.

The V and J genes are TRBV5-1 and TRBJ2-7, with D possibly being TRBD1 (5 bases). The CDR3 contains 14 residues. V lost 4 bases, J lost 2 bases, and 13 bases lay in between. Germline V lookup: CDR1 SGHRS, CDR2 YFSETQ. The CDR3 nucleotides read TGCGCCAGCAGCGAACTTACAGGAACCTACGAGCAGTACTTC. Its translation: CASSELTGTYEQYF.

Worth noting for this clonotype: It may be a read error: a sequence one base away is much more abundant. The CDR3 does not end in the conserved phenylalanine or tryptophan, so this is likely a read error. V and J are TRBV11-2 and TRBJ2-7; 7 bases agree with TRBD1. The V gene's germline CDR1 is SGHAT and CDR2 FQNNGV. This CDR3 has 14 residues. Germline trimming cut 9 bases from V and 6 bases from J; bases unmatched to any gene: 14. CDR3 loop: CASSLPGTVSEQYL. CDR3 DNA sequence: TGTGCCAGTTCCCTGCCTGGGACAGTGAGCGAGCAGTACTTA.

This clonotype was seen at least ten times. This sequence joins TRBV6-5 and TRBJ2-5, with 8 bases matching TRBD2. The CDR3 runs 15 residues. Trimming took 5 bases from V and 2 from J; bases not matched to a gene: 7. Germline V gene sequence: CDR1 MNHEY, CDR2 SVGAGI. The CDR3 protein is CASSPDSGGQETQYF. DNA for the CDR3: TGTGCCAGCAGTCCTGACTCGGGGGGGCAAGAGACCCAGTACTTC.

This clonotype was counted at least ten times. This chain connects TRBV6-1 to TRBJ2-2; 8 bases match TRBD2. The CDR3 sequence is 16 residues long. CDR1 is MNHNS, CDR2 SASEGT, per germline. With V trimmed by 7 bases and J by 5 bases, 12 bases remained unmatched. CDR3 in amino acids: CASNPRSGRFTGELFF. In nucleotides, the CDR3 is TGTGCCAGCAACCCGAGGAGCGGGAGATTTACCGGGGAGCTGTTTTTT.

The V and J genes are TRBV5-5 and TRBJ1-5; a possible D gene is TRBD1 (5 bases). The length of the CDR3 is 15 residues. Germline V gene sequence: CDR1 SGHKS, CDR2 YYEKEE (reference sequence). The V end lost 4 bases, the J end lost 1 base, and 12 bases lay between the germline ends. CDR3 coding DNA: TGTGCCAGCAGCCCAGGGACCAGCAGCAATCAGCCCCAGCATTTT. This gives the protein CASSPGTSSNQPQHF.

The sample holds many counts of this clonotype. Here the CDR3 omits its conserved ending phenylalanine or tryptophan, so a read error is the likely source. The J gene is TRBJ2-2, the V gene TRBV25-1; D is undetermined. The V end lost 7 bases, the J end lost 6 bases, and 18 bases lay between the germline ends. CDR3 length: 15 residues. Germline V lookup: CDR1 MGHDK, CDR2 SYGVNS. The chain's CDR3 is CASNIGGLGAGELFL. CDR3 nucleotides: TGTGCCAGCAATATCGGCGGTTTGGGCGCCGGGGAGCTGTTTCTT.

This clonotype was counted ten times or more. The chain uses TRBV2 and TRBJ2-2; D is undetermined. The CDR3 consists of 14 residues. V was clipped by 4 bases and J by 1 base, with 7 bases between them. Per germline, CDR1 SNHLY and CDR2 FYNNEI. The CDR3 DNA follows: TGTGCCAGCAGTGTAATCCTGAACACCGGGGAGCTGTTTTTT. Encoded protein: CASSVILNTGELFF.

At least ten counts were recorded for this clonotype. The chain has TRBV24-1 and TRBJ1-2, with D perhaps matching TRBD1 (5 bases). Trimming removed 9 bases from V and 4 bases from J, with 14 bases in between. The CDR3 is 13 residues long. CDR1 KGHDR and CDR2 SFDVKD come from the germline V gene. Here the CDR3 DNA reads TGTGCCACCCAGCCCGGGGGGGGCTATGGCTACACCTTC. Its protein product is CATQPGGGYGYTF.

This clonotype was found a few times. The V call is TRBV30, the J call TRBJ1-4, with TRBD1 matching over 8 bases. Germline assignment: CDR1 GTSNPN and CDR2 SVGIG (reference sequence). After removal of 3 bases from V and 8 bases from J, the junction contained 5 bases not matched to a gene. This CDR3 spans 13 amino acids. CDR3 sequence reads: CAWSGQGIEKLFF. The CDR3 nucleotides are TGTGCCTGGAGCGGACAGGGAATAGAAAAACTGTTTTTT.